This T cell receptor beta chain was identified in a study of spatial heterogeneity in lung cancer. Study findings and constraints: TCRs found ubiquitously expanded in tumor appeared in blood more at resection than at follow-up.

Documented time point: sample taken at primary tumor resection. Unsorted whole RNA samples from tumor, nontumor lung or frozen PBMC were sequenced. Samples were donated by 72 untreated early-stage non-small cell lung cancer patients. Individual TCR cDNA molecules each bore their own unique molecular identifier. TCRdb re-called the 5' RACE reads with MiXCR, one entry per CDR3 protein. This sample has about 75,000 distinct CDR3 sequences, with about 14% found just once. In germline, CDR1 is MNHNS, CDR2 SASEGT. The length of the CDR3 is 14 residues. Trimming cost V 1 base and J 10 bases, with 14 bases left between them. The sample holds a few counts of this clonotype. The antigen is not known.

This clonotype was obtained from a male donor with early-stage non-small cell lung cancer. Sequenced here: PBMCs, sampled at surgery. The chain combines TRBV6-1 with TRBJ2-1; D may match TRBD1 or TRBD2 (6 bases each). In DNA form, the CDR3 reads TGTGCCAGCAGTGAAGTATTGGAGGGGGGCGAGCAGTTCTTC. This sequence encodes CASSEVLEGGEQFF.